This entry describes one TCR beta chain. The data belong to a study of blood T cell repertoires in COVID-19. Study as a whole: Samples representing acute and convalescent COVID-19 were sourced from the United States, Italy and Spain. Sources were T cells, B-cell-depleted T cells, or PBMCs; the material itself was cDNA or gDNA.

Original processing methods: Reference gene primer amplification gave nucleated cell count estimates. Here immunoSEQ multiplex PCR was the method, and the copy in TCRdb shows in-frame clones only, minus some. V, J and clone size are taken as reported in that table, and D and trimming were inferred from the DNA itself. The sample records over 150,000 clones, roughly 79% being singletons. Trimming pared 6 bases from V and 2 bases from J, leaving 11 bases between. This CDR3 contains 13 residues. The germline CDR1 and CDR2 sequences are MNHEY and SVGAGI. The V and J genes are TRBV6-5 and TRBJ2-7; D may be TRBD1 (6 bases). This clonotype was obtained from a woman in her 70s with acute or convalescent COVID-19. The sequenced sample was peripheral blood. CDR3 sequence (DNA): TGTGCCAGCAGGGACAGTACGACCTACGAGCAGTACTTC. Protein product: CASRDSTTYEQYF.